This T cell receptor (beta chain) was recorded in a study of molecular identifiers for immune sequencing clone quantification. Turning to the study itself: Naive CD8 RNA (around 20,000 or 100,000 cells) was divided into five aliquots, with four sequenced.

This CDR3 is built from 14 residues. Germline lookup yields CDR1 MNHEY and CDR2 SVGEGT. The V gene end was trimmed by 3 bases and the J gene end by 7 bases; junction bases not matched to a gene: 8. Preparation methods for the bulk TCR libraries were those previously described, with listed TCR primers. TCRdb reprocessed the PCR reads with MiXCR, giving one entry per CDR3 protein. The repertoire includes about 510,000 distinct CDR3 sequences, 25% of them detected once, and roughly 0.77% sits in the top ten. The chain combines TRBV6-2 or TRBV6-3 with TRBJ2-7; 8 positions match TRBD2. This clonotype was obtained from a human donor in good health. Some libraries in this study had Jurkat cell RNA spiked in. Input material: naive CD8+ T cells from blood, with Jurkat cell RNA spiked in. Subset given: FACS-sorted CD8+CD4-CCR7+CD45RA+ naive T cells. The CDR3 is CASSYTGLAFEQYF. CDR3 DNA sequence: TGTGCCAGCAGTTATACTGGACTAGCATTTGAGCAGTACTTC.